These 13 T cell receptor beta chains were sequenced from one sample in a study of OX40 agonist ivuxolimab in advanced cancers. Libraries were prepared by immunoSEQ multiplex PCR; TCRdb keeps only in-frame clonotypes and omits some of them. The sample has roughly 30,000 clones, roughly 86% seen once. The material sequenced was CD4+ or CD8+ T cells sorted from blood, taken in a trial of the OX40 agonist ivuxolimab. The receptors stem from an adult with an advanced solid tumor such as melanoma, head and neck, liver or kidney cancer.

The genes are TRBV27 and TRBJ1-1, with unresolved D. This CDR3 is built from 14 residues. Trimming pared 7 bases from V and 0 bases from J, leaving 12 bases between. Germline lookup yields CDR1 MNHEY and CDR2 SMNVEV (reference sequence). CDR3 region: CASTSRELNTEAFF. CDR3 DNA sequence: TGTGCCAGCACTTCCCGGGAGTTGAACACTGAAGCTTTCTTT.

The chain recombines TRBV7-2 with TRBJ2-3; 8 nucleotides align to TRBD2. This CDR3 comprises 15 residues. The V gene's germline CDR1 is SGHTA and CDR2 FQGNSA. The V segment lost 5 bases and the J segment 4 bases; nucleotides outside the gene matches: 8. The CDR3 nucleotides are TGTGCCAGCAGCATCCGGGGGGGGGCCGCAGATACGCAGTATTTT. It specifies CASSIRGGAADTQYF.

J is TRBJ1-2 and V is TRBV11-2; D is ambiguous. This CDR3 is 14 amino acids long. The V end was cut by 5 bases, the J end by 4 bases, with 14 bases between. Germline V gene data show CDR1 as SGHAT and CDR2 as FQNNGV. The CDR3 DNA sequence: TGTGCCAGCAGCCAAGATCGAGTTCTCTATGGCTACACCTTC. Translation: CASSQDRVLYGYTF.

The rearrangement joins TRBV29-1 to TRBJ2-1, with 11 bases fitting TRBD2. The V gene's germline CDR1 is SQVTM and CDR2 ANQGSEA. J was trimmed by 4 bases and V by 3 bases; bases with no gene match: 8. This CDR3 region has 16 residues. CDR3 coding DNA: TGCAGCGTTGAGGCCTCTAGCGGGGGGATTTACAATGAGCAGTTCTTC. Residues: CSVEASSGGIYNEQFF.

CDR3 DNA sequence: TGTGCCAGCAGCCACTATCGGGGGGGTGCCGGGGAGCTGTTTTTT. Amino acids: CASSHYRGGAGELFF. This chain uses TRBV14 with TRBJ2-2; TRBD2 matches at 8 bases. Germline trimming cut 3 bases from V and 6 bases from J; bases unmatched to any gene: 6. The CDR3 sequence is 15 residues long. The germline gives CDR1 SGHDN, CDR2 FVKESK.

The chain recombines TRBV30 with TRBJ1-1, with a possible D match to TRBD1 (6 bases). Looked up from germline, CDR1 is GTSNPN and CDR2 is SVGIG (reference sequence). This CDR3 has 15 amino acids. Between the trimmed V and J ends, which lost 3 bases and 6 bases, there was a span of 20 bases. The CDR3 region has the DNA TGTGCCTGGAGCATTCCGTGGGGGGCCTCACCTGAAGCTTTCTTT. Translating it yields CAWSIPWGASPEAFF.

J is TRBJ1-2 and V is TRBV19, with D tentatively TRBD1 (5 bases). V was cut by 5 bases and J by 4 bases, with 14 bases left in between. This CDR3 comprises 14 residues. The germline CDR1 and CDR2 sequences are LNHDA and SQIVND (reference sequence). The CDR3 protein is CASSGVGASYGYTF. The CDR3 region has the DNA TGTGCCAGTAGTGGGGTAGGGGCTAGCTATGGCTACACCTTC.

This rearrangement joins TRBV10-1 to TRBJ2-1; D call uncertain. V lost 1 base to trimming and J lost 7 bases, with 8 bases between them. The CDR3 is made up of 13 amino acids. The germline gives CDR1 WNHNN, CDR2 SYGVQD (reference sequence). CDR3 nucleotide sequence: TGCGCCAGCAGTGAGTTCAGAGTAAATGAGCAGTTCTTC. Translation gives CASSEFRVNEQFF.

This chain uses TRBV9 with TRBJ2-2, with D tentatively TRBD2 (6 bases). The CDR3 has 16 amino acids. Trimming stripped 0 bases from V and 2 bases from J, with 11 bases between. Germline CDR1 is SGDLS and CDR2 is YYNGEE. CDR3 residues: CASSVDGTANTGELFF. DNA for the CDR3: TGTGCCAGCAGCGTAGACGGGACTGCCAACACCGGGGAGCTGTTTTTT.

This clone was detected only once. V is TRBV7-3 and J is TRBJ2-1; D uncertain. This CDR3 has 12 amino acids. The germline V and J ends were trimmed by 0 bases and 7 bases, with 4 bases remaining between them. The V gene's germline CDR1 is SGHTA and CDR2 FQGTGA. The CDR3 loop is CASSLTGNEQFF. In DNA form, the CDR3 reads TGTGCCAGCAGCTTAACTGGGAATGAGCAGTTCTTC.

This clone appeared a few times. The chain employs TRBV11-2 and TRBJ2-7; D is unclear. CDR1 and CDR2 from the germline V gene are SGHAT and FQNNGV. The CDR3 is 13 residues long. Trimming cost V 6 bases and J 0 bases, with 9 bases left between them. The CDR3 protein is CASRSRSSYEQYF. The CDR3, as DNA: TGTGCCAGCAGGTCCAGGAGCTCCTACGAGCAGTACTTC.

This rearrangement joins TRBV5-8 to TRBJ1-6; D is ambiguous. V was shortened by 0 bases and J by 14 bases, with 3 bases between the two germline ends. CDR1 and CDR2 from the germline V gene are SGHTS and YDEGEE. The CDR3 contains 10 residues. CDR3 region: CASSLGSLHF. For the CDR3, the DNA is TGTGCCAGCAGCTTGGGGTCCCTCCACTTT.

The rearrangement joins TRBV7-9 to TRBJ2-4; 11 nucleotides agree with TRBD2. The CDR3 covers 12 residues. With 3 bases clipped from V and 14 bases from J, the junction kept 3 bases outside the gene matches. CDR1 and CDR2 (germline): SEHNR, FQNEAQ (reference sequence). This chain's CDR3 is CASSLGTSGEYF. The CDR3 nucleotides are TGTGCCAGCAGCTTGGGGACTAGCGGCGAGTACTTC.